The 18 T cell receptor beta chains below come from one sample, sequenced in a study of blood T cell repertoires in COVID-19. Sequencing was performed with immunoSEQ multiplex PCR; in TCRdb, only in-frame clones are kept and a portion is missing. The sample holds about 220,000 clones, more than 75% seen once. Material for sequencing was peripheral blood. Receptors were obtained from a middle-aged man with active or convalescent COVID-19.

This clone was observed once. Different DNA sequences within this sample yield the same CDR3. The chain employs TRBV19 and TRBJ1-5; 7 bases are a match to TRBD1. CDR1 and CDR2 from the germline V gene are LNHDA and SQIVND (reference sequence). Trimming cost V 4 bases and J 4 bases; bases outside gene matches: 4. The CDR3 is 14 residues long. The CDR3 spells CASSKTGSNQPQHF. CDR3 coding DNA: TGTGCCAGTAGTAAGACAGGGAGTAATCAGCCCCAGCATTTT. Together with reference TRBV19 and TRBJ1-5, the CDR3 gives the full variable domain: DGGITQSPKYLFRKEGQNVTLSCEQNLNHDAMYWYRQDPGQGLRLIYYSQIVNDFQKGDIAEGYSVSREKKESFPLTVTSAQKNPTAFYLCASSKTGSNQPQHFGDGTRLSIL.

The CDR3 loop reads CASSHGLLNTGELFF. The CDR3 DNA sequence: TGTGCCAGCAGTCATGGACTTCTGAACACCGGGGAGCTGTTTTTT. The chain couples TRBV27 to TRBJ2-2, with D possibly matching TRBD2 (5 bases). This CDR3 comprises 15 residues. Deletions cut 5 bases from V and 1 base from J, with 11 bases between. Germline CDR1 MNHEY, CDR2 SMNVEV (reference sequence).

The genes are TRBV5-6 and TRBJ2-7; 10 positions agree with TRBD1. Trimming took 0 bases from V and 6 from J; bases not matched to a gene: 3. The CDR3 runs to 14 residues. From germline, CDR1 is SGHDT and CDR2 YYEEEE. As DNA, the CDR3 is TGTGCCAGCAGCTTGGGGGACAGGGGAAGCGAGCAGTACTTC. As protein: CASSLGDRGSEQYF.

This clone was picked up one time. This chain links TRBV5-6 with TRBJ2-1, with a possible D match to TRBD1 (5 bases). The CDR3 totals 14 residues. The germline V gene encodes CDR1 SGHDT and CDR2 YYEEEE. V lost 3 bases and J lost 7, with 14 bases in between. In nucleotides, the CDR3 is TGTGCCAGCAGCTCGGACACGTACCTGAATGAGCAGTTCTTC. Translated, it gives CASSSDTYLNEQFF. Looking up the rest from reference TRBV5-6 and TRBJ2-1 gives the full variable domain: DAGVTQSPTHLIKTRGQQVTLRCSPKSGHDTVSWYQQALGQGPQFIFQYYEEEERQRGNFPDRFSGHQFPNYSSELNVNALLLGDSALYLCASSSDTYLNEQFFGPGTRLTVL.

The rearrangement joins TRBV27 to TRBJ1-3; D perhaps matches TRBD1 (6 bases). V was cut by 6 bases and J by 2 bases, with 11 bases left in between. Germline V gives CDR1 MNHEY, CDR2 SMNVEV (reference sequence). The CDR3 sequence is 14 residues long. CDR3 DNA: TGTGCCAGCAGCCTGACAGGAACTGGAAACACCATATATTTT. It specifies CASSLTGTGNTIYF.

The chain has TRBV19 and TRBJ2-5; possible D gene TRBD2, 6 bases. Trimming stripped 2 bases from V and 3 bases from J, with 28 bases between. Germline CDR1 LNHDA, CDR2 SQIVND (reference sequence). CDR3 size: 20 residues. CDR3 protein: CASSITLHIPSGGSKETQYF. In DNA form, the CDR3 reads TGTGCCAGTAGTATAACTCTTCACATCCCGAGTGGGGGGTCAAAAGAGACCCAGTACTTC.

Concerning this clone: Other DNA sequences of this sample code for an identical CDR3. The chain uses TRBV18 and TRBJ1-2; 8 bases align to TRBD1. CDR1 KGHSH and CDR2 LQKENI come from the germline V gene. The CDR3 is made up of 13 amino acids. V lost 6 bases and J lost 3; bases outside the gene matches: 3. CDR3 residues: CASSQGQDYGYTF. CDR3 coding DNA: TGTGCCAGCTCGCAGGGACAGGACTATGGCTACACCTTC.

The chain uses TRBV5-1 and TRBJ2-1; possible D gene TRBD1, 7 bases. V was shortened by 0 bases and J by 3 bases, with 13 bases between the two germline ends. The length of the CDR3 is 16 residues. The V gene's germline CDR1 is SGHRS and CDR2 YFSETQ. The DNA for the CDR3 is TGCGCCAGCAGCTTGGATATCCAGGGGGGCTACAATGAGCAGTTCTTC. Its translation: CASSLDIQGGYNEQFF.

The chain joins TRBV5-1 to TRBJ2-3; 8 bases line up with TRBD1. The CDR3 is 14 amino acids. Germline CDR1 is SGHRS and CDR2 is YFSETQ. The J segment lost 6 bases and the V segment lost 2 bases, leaving 5 bases of the junction unmatched. Here the CDR3 DNA reads TGCGCCAGCAGCTTCCCAGACAGGGGCGATACGCAGTATTTT. Translation: CASSFPDRGDTQYF.

The CDR3 protein is CASQRGLDNSPLHF. CDR3 bases: TGTGCCAGCCAGCGGGGACTTGATAATTCACCCCTCCACTTT. The rearrangement joins TRBV28 to TRBJ1-6; possible D gene TRBD1, 5 bases. The CDR3 covers 14 residues. From germline, CDR1 is MDHEN and CDR2 SYDVKM. Trimming stripped 8 bases from V and 5 bases from J, with 13 bases between. Full variable domain (outside the CDR3, taken from reference TRBV28 and TRBJ1-6): DVKVTQSSRYLVKRTGEKVFLECVQDMDHENMFWYRQDPGLGLRLIYFSYDVKMKEKGDIPEGYSVSREKKERFSLILESASTNQTSMYLCASQRGLDNSPLHFGNGTRLTVT.

This clone came up once. The V gene is TRBV7-2, the J gene TRBJ1-2; 9 bases match TRBD1. The V gene's germline CDR1 is SGHTA and CDR2 FQGNSA. This CDR3 spans 15 amino acids. Trimming at V came to 3 bases and at J to 7 bases, leaving 9 bases not matched to a gene. The CDR3 sequence: CASSFPGTGSSGYTF. The CDR3 bases are TGTGCCAGCAGCTTTCCTGGGACAGGGAGCTCTGGCTACACCTTC. The complete variable domain, with remaining parts taken from reference TRBV7-2 and TRBJ1-2, reads GAGVSQSPSNKVTEKGKDVELRCDPISGHTALYWYRQSLGQGLEFLIYFQGNSAPDKSGLPSDRFSAERTGGSVSTLTIQRTQQEDSAVYLCASSFPGTGSSGYTFGSGTRLTVV.

CDR3 sequence: CASSVGGGRQPQHF. CDR3 nucleotide sequence: TGTGCCAGCAGCGTAGGAGGGGGCCGACAGCCCCAGCATTTT. This chain connects TRBV9 to TRBJ1-5; 7 bases are a match to TRBD1. CDR3 size: 14 residues. The ends lost 0 bases at V and 7 bases at J; junction bases unmatched: 4. CDR1 and CDR2 from the germline V gene are SGDLS and YYNGEE.

In DNA form, the CDR3 reads TGTGCCAGCAGTGAGGGACACCCCGGAGTTGAGCCCCAGCATTTT. Translation: CASSEGHPGVEPQHF. The V call is TRBV6-1, the J call TRBJ1-5, with D tentatively TRBD1 (6 bases). Trimming removed 3 bases at V and 8 bases at J, with 17 bases between. Germline-derived CDR1 and CDR2 are MNHNS and SASEGT. The CDR3 runs 15 residues.

The J gene is TRBJ2-7, the V gene TRBV9; maybe TRBD2 (5 bases). Trimming pared 6 bases from V and 7 bases from J, leaving 8 bases between. Germline loops: CDR1 SGDLS, CDR2 YYNGEE. The CDR3 has 10 amino acids. The CDR3 nucleotides read TGTGCCAGCACCCCGGGGGAGCAGTACTTC. It encodes CASTPGEQYF.

This chain links TRBV3-1 (or the pseudogene TRBV3-2) with TRBJ2-5, with 7 positions matching TRBD1. With 3 bases clipped from V and 3 bases from J, the junction kept 7 bases outside the gene matches. Germline values: CDR1 LGHDT, CDR2 YNNKEL (reference sequence). The CDR3 extends over 15 amino acids. The CDR3 nucleotides are TGTGCCAGCAGCCATGTTAGAGGGGGCAAAGAGACCCAGTACTTC. Its protein is CASSHVRGGKETQYF.

This chain uses TRBV6-4 with TRBJ1-6; TRBD1 matches at 9 bases. The CDR3 has 15 residues. V was clipped by 3 bases and J by 7 bases; unmatched bases: 4. In germline, CDR1 is MRHNA, CDR2 SNTAGT. Written as DNA, the CDR3 is TGTGCCAGCAGTGAGTCCGGGACAGGGAATTCACCCCTCCACTTT. Its protein is CASSESGTGNSPLHF.

The rearrangement joins TRBV6-6 to TRBJ2-7, with a possible D match to TRBD2 (5 bases). V was trimmed by 5 bases and J by 7 bases, leaving 18 bases between them. This CDR3 region has 14 residues. Germline CDR1 reads MNHNY; CDR2 reads SVGAGI (reference sequence). CDR3 region: CASSPGIPPWEQYF. The CDR3 nucleotides read TGTGCCAGCAGTCCCGGGATCCCTCCCTGGGAGCAGTACTTC.

This clone appeared a single time. The chain uses TRBV27 and TRBJ2-1, with a tentative D call TRBD2 (6 bases). Germline CDR1 reads MNHEY; CDR2 reads SMNVEV (reference sequence). The V end lost 5 bases, the J end lost 10 bases, and 21 bases lay between the germline ends. The CDR3 runs to 15 residues. CDR3 residues: CASSPRLGLIKEQFF. CDR3 nucleotide sequence: TGTGCCAGCAGTCCCCGACTAGGCCTCATTAAGGAGCAGTTCTTC.